One TCR beta chain is described in this entry. This clonotype has ten or more counts. Its target antigen remains unknown. No qualities accompany the bases; no much larger clone lies one base away. V was cut back by 4 bases and J by 0 bases, leaving a gap of 21 bases between them. Via the germline V gene (reference sequence), CDR1 is SEHNR and CDR2 FQNEAQ. The CDR3 measures 18 amino acids from cysteine to phenylalanine. Here the CDR3 DNA is all that survives: 54 bases in frame from base 1. This sample was taken from a study of T cells generated in artificial thymic organoids (dated by TCRdb to the late 2010s). Turning to the overall study: In some experiments, thymic T cells were further FACS-purified to deplete CD4 immature single positive or double positive precursors. The study compared the TCR alpha and beta CDR3 repertoires of CD8 single positive T cells derived from in vitro artificial thymic organoids against those of naive CD8 T cells from thymus and peripheral blood. Displayed repertoire sequencing data were described as representative of three independent experiments.

Enrichment of primary CD8+ T cells was done with magnetic beads from the Miltenyi CD8+ T cell Isolation Kit. Before RNA extraction, CD3+TCRalphabeta+CD8 single positive T cells from both organoids and thymus were sorted by FACS. For each sample, total RNA was purified from around 40,000 to 200,000 sorted cells using the RNeasy Micro kit, and RNA quality was checked on an Agilent RNA 6000 Nano chip. To release thymocytes, thymic fragments were dissected, broken up by pipetting and passed through a 70 um strainer. TCRalpha and TCRbeta libraries were amplified separately by semi-nested PCR with Advantage 2 and reverse primers in the TRAC or TRBC constant regions. Between roughly 3 and 550 ng of total RNA was used as input for first-strand cDNA synthesis. TCR cDNA libraries were generated by 5'-RACE using the SMARTer PCR cDNA Synthesis kit, with a poly-dT primer for first-strand synthesis. Each semi-nested reverse primer in the constant region carried a 5-nucleotide sample-specific barcode, and the resulting products were cleaned up with the Zymo DNA Clean and Concentrator-5 kit. Pools of up to ten barcoded samples were ligated to Illumina adaptors and sequenced on an Illumina MiSeq as 2 x 150 bp paired-end reads. As for the original processing: After demultiplexing, reads were aligned with BLAT to a custom library containing all human TRAV, TRAJ, TRBV, TRBD and TRBJ combinations from IMGT. The best BLAT hits were picked using pslCDnaFilter (-maxAligns=1, -ignoreIntrons), and custom Perl scripts were used to calculate clonotype frequencies. TCRdb handled the public reads itself, with Q25 trimming in fastp and clone calling in MiXCR, and kept productive beta chains. A single entry per CDR3 protein holds the most common genes and DNA from its merged rows. V and J calls and clone size were set by TCRdb, not the authors. Across this sample there are over 6,500 distinct CDR3 sequences, with about 17% seen only once. Of the sample, approximately 1.5% is held by the ten largest clones.

Findings and caveats that apply to the study as a whole: The TCR clonotype diversity of organoid-derived CD8 single positive T cells was physiological and comparable to that of naive CD8 T cells from thymus and blood.

The sequenced sample was naive CD8+ T cells from the thymus. The sample's cell subset or site label, decoded: CD3+TCRalphabeta+CD8SP T cells; for blood, CD45RO-CCR7+ naive CD8+ T cells. This clonotype originated in a human donor who gave cord blood stem cells for thymic organoid culture, a cardiac surgery patient who gave postnatal thymus, or a blood donor (not recorded which). The chain uses TRBV7-9 and TRBJ1-1, with no D gene named confidently. The CDR3 loop reads CASSSPARGLIMNTEAFF. The base sequence is TGTGCCAGCAGCTCACCCGCCCGGGGATTGATCATGAACACTGAAGCTTTCTTT.